This entry features one T cell receptor (beta chain) sequence. Assay used: immunoSEQ multiplex PCR; TCRdb lists only in-frame clones, some missing. The sample yields about 94,000 clones, around three quarters seen once. The data derive from a study of blood T cell repertoires in COVID-19. About the study: From T cells, B-cell-depleted T cells, or PBMCs came the material, which was cDNA or gDNA.

Trimming removed 6 bases from V and 5 bases from J; junction bases left unmatched: 6. The CDR3 totals 13 residues. What was sequenced was peripheral blood. This chain joins TRBV12-3 or TRBV12-4 and TRBJ1-2; 7 nucleotides match TRBD1. This clonotype was sampled from a woman older than 75 with acute or convalescent COVID-19. CDR3 nucleotides: TGTGCCAGCAGCCCGACAGGGTATTATGGCTACACCTTC. Amino acid sequence: CASSPTGYYGYTF.